Listed below are T cell receptor beta chains from one sample, sequenced in a study of cytomegalovirus exposure and HLA in healthy donors. The data were produced by immunoSEQ multiplex PCR, yet TCRdb's version contains in-frame clones alone and is incomplete. The sample shows roughly 60,000 clones, 95% to 97% of them seen only once. Sample: PBMCs. Source of these receptors: a woman aged 18-29 years in good health and CMV-seronegative. CDR3s include the opening cysteine and the closing phenylalanine or tryptophan. Fields, in order: V gene, D gene, clone size, J gene, CDR3 protein, CDR3 DNA. D genes are given only for firm matches. Size values are once, few and many counts, or a class for expanded clones, and some rows have none.

TRBV15	NA	NA	TRBJ2-7	CATSPAAGGYEQYF	TGTGCCACCAGCCCGGCGGCCGGGGGCTACGAGCAGTACTTC
TRBV7-2	NA	once	TRBJ1-2	CASSPRAGAVYGYTF	TGTGCCAGCAGCCCCCGGGCGGGGGCGGTCTATGGCTACACCTTC
TRBV11-2	TRBD1	NA	TRBJ2-7	CASSPGTGLTRGDYEQYF	TGTGCCAGCAGCCCCGGGACAGGGCTGACCCGGGGGGACTACGAGCAGTACTTC
TRBV18	TRBD1	NA	TRBJ2-7	CASSGTGKSYEQYF	TGTGCCAGCTCGGGGACAGGCAAATCCTACGAGCAGTACTTC
TRBV6-4	NA	NA	TRBJ2-7	CASSDSRGEQYF	TGTGCCAGCAGTGACTCCAGGGGCGAGCAGTACTTC
TRBV28	NA	once	TRBJ2-7	CATKGVSEQYF	TGTGCCACCAAGGGGGTTTCCGAGCAGTACTTC
TRBV5-1	TRBD1	NA	TRBJ2-7	CASSPPLDRADEQYF	TGCGCCAGCAGCCCACCCTTGGACAGGGCGGACGAGCAGTACTTC
TRBV27	NA	NA	TRBJ1-2	CASSGVASGYTF	TGTGCCAGCAGTGGCGTAGCCTCTGGCTACACCTTC
TRBV10-3	TRBD2	NA	TRBJ2-3	CAISGGGLAGAVDTQYF	TGTGCCATCAGTGGGGGGGGACTAGCGGGAGCAGTAGATACGCAGTATTTT
TRBV28	NA	NA	TRBJ1-1	CASSLGRAEAFF	TGTGCCAGCAGTTTGGGTCGGGCTGAAGCTTTCTTT
TRBV18	NA	once	TRBJ2-1	CASSPDPGGRNEQFF	TGTGCCAGCTCCCCGGACCCTGGGGGGAGGAATGAGCAGTTCTTC
TRBV19	TRBD1	few	TRBJ2-7	CASRALQGAGEQYF	TGTGCCAGTAGAGCCCTACAGGGGGCTGGCGAGCAGTACTTC
TRBV2	NA	NA	TRBJ2-7	CAGRGRRESYEQYF	TGTGCCGGACGTGGGAGGAGGGAGTCCTACGAGCAGTACTTC
TRBV14	NA	NA	TRBJ1-3	CASSPDNYSGNTIYF	TGTGCCAGCAGCCCGGACAATTACTCTGGAAACACCATATATTTT
TRBV7-9	NA	NA	TRBJ1-4	CASSRGLTNEKLFF	TGTGCCAGCAGCCGGGGGTTGACTAATGAAAAACTGTTTTTT
TRBV10-3	TRBD2	once	TRBJ2-1	CATRGLAGRNEQFF	TGTGCCACCCGGGGACTAGCGGGACGGAATGAGCAGTTCTTC
TRBV6-5	NA	NA	TRBJ2-5	CASSYTAVGGRTQYF	TGTGCCAGCAGTTACACTGCCGTGGGGGGGCGGACCCAGTACTTC
TRBV5-1	TRBD2	NA	TRBJ2-1	CASSLRGLAGGLDNEQFF	TGCGCCAGCAGCTTGAGGGGACTAGCGGGGGGTCTGGACAATGAGCAGTTCTTC
TRBV6-5	NA	few	TRBJ1-4	CASNSHEKLFF	TGTGCCAGCAACAGTCATGAAAAACTGTTTTTT
TRBV15	TRBD1	once	TRBJ2-5	CATSSGARGRETQYF	TGTGCCACCAGCAGCGGGGCCAGGGGGCGGGAGACCCAGTACTTC
TRBV5-1	NA	NA	TRBJ2-1	CASASLSSYNEQFF	TGCGCCAGCGCTAGCCTTAGCTCCTACAATGAGCAGTTCTTC
TRBV4-2	TRBD2	NA	TRBJ2-1	CASSPGTSGSDEQFF	TGTGCCAGCAGCCCCGGGACTAGCGGGAGTGATGAGCAGTTCTTC
TRBV11-1	TRBD2	NA	TRBJ2-5	CASSPGLAGDGETQYF	TGTGCCAGCAGCCCCGGACTAGCGGGGGACGGGGAGACCCAGTACTTC
TRBV25-1	NA	NA	TRBJ2-3	CASSPSRHETGTDTQYF	TGTGCCAGCAGCCCCTCCCGTCATGAGACTGGCACAGATACGCAGTATTTT
TRBV18	NA	NA	TRBJ2-3	CASSSRQGRTDTQYF	TGTGCCAGCTCATCCCGGCAGGGTCGCACAGATACGCAGTATTTT
TRBV18	TRBD1	NA	TRBJ2-7	CASSPGGQGDYEQYF	TGTGCCAGCTCACCAGGGGGTCAGGGGGACTACGAGCAGTACTTC
TRBV7-3	NA	NA	TRBJ2-3	CASSLAGALADTQYF	TGTGCCAGCAGCTTAGCGGGGGCACTGGCTGATACGCAGTATTTT
TRBV6-5	TRBD1	once	TRBJ2-5	CASSDRGGGETQYF	TGTGCCAGCAGCGACAGGGGTGGGGGGGAGACCCAGTACTTC
TRBV20-1	NA	NA	TRBJ2-3	CSASPAGTQYF	TGCAGTGCTAGTCCAGCGGGTACGCAGTATTTT
TRBV25-1	NA	NA	TRBJ1-5	CASSGTDSNQPQHF	TGTGCCAGCAGTGGGACAGATAGCAATCAGCCCCAGCATTTT
TRBV6-5	NA	NA	TRBJ1-4	CASREVPRMGELFF	TGTGCCAGCCGGGAGGTTCCGCGGATGGGTGAACTGTTTTTT
TRBV5-5	TRBD1	NA	TRBJ2-7	CASSSTNRGNSYEQYF	TGTGCCAGCAGCTCCACCAACAGGGGCAACTCCTACGAGCAGTACTTC
TRBV27	TRBD2	NA	TRBJ2-2	CASSPGLGLGGELFF	TGTGCCAGCAGCCCGGGACTAGGTCTGGGCGGGGAGCTGTTTTTT
TRBV10-1	NA	NA	TRBJ2-7	CASSRPGGEQYF	TGCGCCAGCTCGAGACCTGGAGGCGAGCAGTACTTC
TRBV7-9	NA	NA	TRBJ1-2	CASSPEGAYTVGYTF	TGTGCCAGCAGCCCCGAGGGTGCCTATACTGTCGGCTACACCTTC
TRBV12-1	NA	NA	TRBJ2-2	CGEGGLTSANTGELFF	TGTGGTGAGGGGGGGCTCACTAGCGCGAACACCGGGGAGCTGTTTTTT
TRBV9	NA	NA	TRBJ2-1	CASSVETMVGEQFF	TGTGCCAGCAGCGTAGAAACAATGGTCGGGGAGCAGTTCTTC
TRBV2	NA	NA	TRBJ2-1	CASSERAYNNEQFF	TGTGCCAGCAGTGAGAGGGCCTACAACAATGAGCAGTTCTTC
TRBV6-5	TRBD2	once	TRBJ2-1	CASSSLAGGYNEQFF	TGTGCCAGCAGTTCCCTAGCGGGGGGGTACAATGAGCAGTTCTTC
TRBV5-1	TRBD1	few	TRBJ1-2	CASSSQTGGGYTF	TGCGCCAGCAGCTCCCAGACAGGGGGAGGCTACACCTTC
TRBV2	NA	NA	TRBJ1-4	CASSEEGATNEKLFF	TGTGCCAGCAGTGAAGAGGGGGCAACTAATGAAAAACTGTTTTTT
TRBV28	TRBD1	NA	TRBJ2-6	CASSPAGQGNSGANVLTF	TGTGCCAGCAGTCCGGCGGGACAGGGGAACTCTGGGGCCAACGTCCTGACTTTC
TRBV5-5	TRBD2	NA	TRBJ2-7	CASSTGTSGRGGSYEQYF	TGTGCCAGCAGCACCGGGACTAGCGGGAGAGGTGGGTCCTACGAGCAGTACTTC
TRBV19	TRBD2	once	TRBJ2-1	CASKGREGVNEQFF	TGTGCCAGTAAGGGACGGGAGGGCGTCAATGAGCAGTTCTTC
TRBV28	TRBD1	once	TRBJ2-7	CASSPHTTGPPYF	TGTGCCAGCAGTCCCCACACGACAGGGCCTCCGTACTTC
TRBV6-5	NA	NA	TRBJ1-2	CASSPGGGTYGYTF	TGTGCCAGCAGTCCCGGGGGAGGGACGTATGGCTACACCTTC
TRBV28	TRBD1	NA	TRBJ2-7	CASSLSSGQGGSYEQYF	TGTGCCAGCAGTTTATCCTCGGGACAGGGGGGGTCCTACGAGCAGTACTTC
TRBV29-1	TRBD2	NA	TRBJ2-5	CSAVTSGQETQYF	TGCAGCGCCGTGACTAGCGGCCAAGAGACCCAGTACTTC
TRBV6-5	TRBD1	NA	TRBJ1-2	CASSYQGTGNGYTF	TGTGCCAGCAGTTACCAGGGGACAGGCAATGGCTACACCTTC
TRBV19	NA	NA	TRBJ1-5	CASSRYGQPSNQPQHF	TGTGCCAGTAGCCGATATGGACAACCAAGCAATCAGCCCCAGCATTTT
TRBV7-3	TRBD2	NA	TRBJ2-2	CASSLTGGSPQAGELFF	TGTGCCAGCAGCTTAACGGGCGGGAGCCCCCAGGCTGGGGAGCTGTTTTTT
TRBV4-3	TRBD1	once	TRBJ2-7	CASSQGPDRGYEQYF	TGCGCCAGCAGCCAAGGCCCCGACAGGGGTTACGAGCAGTACTTC
TRBV5-4	TRBD2	once	TRBJ2-7	CASSWGAGEPYEQYF	TGTGCCAGCAGCTGGGGAGCGGGAGAACCCTACGAGCAGTACTTC
TRBV11-1	TRBD1	NA	TRBJ2-7	CASSHRQGREQYF	TGTGCCAGCAGCCACCGACAGGGAAGGGAGCAGTACTTC
TRBV6-6	NA	once	TRBJ1-4	CASKPDTFGEKLFF	TGTGCCAGCAAACCGGACACTTTTGGTGAAAAACTGTTTTTT
TRBV18	NA	once	TRBJ2-7	CASSQTAGAGYEQYF	TGTGCCAGCTCACAAACCGCAGGGGCTGGCTACGAGCAGTACTTC